There are a few counts of the clone carrying this TCR beta chain. Its antigen is as yet unknown. The data stem from a study of T-cell memory formation after mild COVID-19. Findings and caveats of the study: Among clones peaking at day 37 in the second wave, SARS-CoV-2 specificity remained unconfirmed. The study detected some responding clones in pre-infection memory, suggesting cross-reactive memory joined.

Trimming left V 7 bases short and J 3 bases short, with 21 bases between. The V gene's germline CDR1 is KGHDR and CDR2 SFDVKD. The CDR3 is made up of 16 amino acids. In TCRdb, the 5' RACE reads were re-called with MiXCR into one record per CDR3 protein. This sample yields around 340,000 distinct CDR3 sequences, of which around 20% are seen a single time; around 12% belongs to the top ten. Sequenced material: PBMCs or a T cell subset sorted from them (not recorded which). The receptor comes from an adult woman who had mild COVID-19 (a few samples of this study predate the infection). Cell type and time point are not known. The gene calls are TRBV24-1 and TRBJ2-7; no clear D gene. CDR3 protein: CATSDAVQVGFYEQYF. For the CDR3, the DNA is TGTGCCACCAGCGATGCAGTGCAGGTGGGATTCTACGAGCAGTACTTC.